This TCR beta chain was found in a study of T cells in Graves' hyperthyroidism and ophthalmopathy. Whole-study findings and limits: Ophthalmopathy and stable hyperthyroidism were separated by a 13 V-J model. Most thyroid clonotypes with frequency above 0.001 were detected in blood.

This clonotype was seen only a few times. Its antigen is as yet unknown. RNA transcripts gave rise to amplified TCR beta CDR3 regions. The HTBI set primed first-round TCR CDR3 RT-PCR. MiXCR, applied by TCRdb to the multiplex PCR reads, yields one record per CDR3 protein. The table records under 400,000 distinct CDR3 sequences, around 20% of them present only once. V lost 5 bases to trimming and J lost 4 bases, with 11 bases between them. The CDR3 sequence is 14 residues long. The germline V gene encodes CDR1 MNHNS and CDR2 SASEGT. Hyperthyroidism had been newly diagnosed in patients aged 18 to 65, and its duration was under 2 months. An approximately 10 ml volume of fresh peripheral blood provided the PBMCs.

The chain links TRBV6-1 to TRBJ2-2, with D possibly being TRBD1 (6 bases). The sample taken for sequencing was blood. This receptor was taken from a woman aged 45-65 years with Graves' hyperthyroidism. Here the CDR3 reads CASSIRGPTGELFF. The CDR3 nucleotides read TGTGCCAGCAGTATCAGGGGCCCCACCGGGGAGCTGTTTTTT.